The 5 T cell receptor beta chains below all came from one sample that was sequenced in a study of shared clonotypes between healthy human individuals. Sequenced by immunoSEQ multiplex PCR; TCRdb stores in-frame clones only, minus some. Altogether millions of clones are present, about 92% being singletons, with the ten largest covering roughly 0.14%. Sequencing used naive CD4+ T cells sorted from blood. The subset was: CD45RA+ positively selected. These receptors were collected from a young man in good health.

This clone came up a few times. Other DNA sequences in this sample translate to the same CDR3. This rearrangement joins TRBV18 to TRBJ1-1; D remains ambiguous. CDR3 length: 13 amino acids. Germline V lookup: CDR1 KGHSH, CDR2 LQKENI. V lost 2 bases to trimming and J lost 0 bases, with 4 bases between them. The CDR3, as DNA: TGTGCCAGCTCACCAACCCTGAACACTGAAGCTTTCTTT. This encodes CASSPTLNTEAFF.

The chain joins TRBV7-2 to TRBJ1-2; no definite D call. Trimming stripped 1 base from V and 6 bases from J, with 9 bases between. Germline assignment: CDR1 SGHTA and CDR2 FQGNSA. CDR3 length equals 13 residues. CDR3 nucleotides: TGTGCCAGCAGCTTAGGGGCAGAGGATGGCTACACCTTC. It specifies CASSLGAEDGYTF.

A word on this clone: This same CDR3 is encoded by further DNA sequences in the sample. The chain uses TRBV7-2 and TRBJ2-6; tentative D call: TRBD1 (6 bases). The V gene's germline CDR1 is SGHTA and CDR2 FQGNSA. Trimming stripped 3 bases from V and 1 base from J, with 7 bases between. The CDR3 length is 15 residues. CDR3 DNA sequence: TGTGCCAGCAGCTTCCAGGGGTCTGGGGCCAACGTCCTGACTTTC. Translated, it gives CASSFQGSGANVLTF. Full variable domain (missing parts from reference TRBV7-2 and TRBJ2-6): GAGVSQSPSNKVTEKGKDVELRCDPISGHTALYWYRQSLGQGLEFLIYFQGNSAPDKSGLPSDRFSAERTGGSVSTLTIQRTQQEDSAVYLCASSFQGSGANVLTFGAGSRLTVL.

The V and J genes are TRBV30 and TRBJ2-1, with TRBD1 matching 10 bases. Germline V lookup: CDR1 GTSNPN, CDR2 SVGIG (reference sequence). The CDR3 extends over 16 amino acids. Trimming took 5 bases from V and 2 from J; bases not matched to a gene: 9. CDR3 protein: CAWSTGGFGPYNEQFF. In DNA, the CDR3 is TGTGCCTGGTCGACAGGGGGCTTTGGCCCCTACAATGAGCAGTTCTTC.

The chain combines TRBV6-6 with TRBJ1-3; D call uncertain. This CDR3 region has 16 residues. V dropped 5 bases and J dropped 0 bases, with 14 bases sitting between them. The germline V gene has CDR1 MNHNY and CDR2 SVGAGI (reference sequence). The CDR3 DNA reads as TGTGCCAGCAGTAAAACCCAGAACCCCTCTGGAAACACCATATATTTT. Amino acid sequence: CASSKTQNPSGNTIYF.